This TCR beta chain was documented in a study of cytomegalovirus exposure and HLA in healthy donors. Study overall: The approximately 120 million unique TCR beta sequences, from about 179 million T cells, were found by an earlier analysis. Findings and caveats of the study: Rarity characterized most TCR sequences, yet some public TCRs appeared in many donors. According to a later analysis, most TCR beta chains associated with CMV appeared HLA-restricted. The sole available immune exposure information was CMV serostatus.

This CDR3 is built from 15 residues. V shed 4 bases, J shed 4 bases, and the junction held 10 bases outside the gene matches. CDR1 SQVTM and CDR2 ANQGSEA come from the germline V gene. There are a few counts of this clone. Its antigen is undetermined. 60 Vbeta and 13 Jbeta primers were used in PCR. Repertoires were generated with immunoSEQ multiplex PCR, while TCRdb's copy carries only in-frame clones and drops some. Of 70,000 to 80,000 clones listed, approximately 82% are singletons. The V call is TRBV29-1, the J call TRBJ2-5, with TRBD1 matching 9 bases. Material: PBMCs. This clonotype originated in a man aged 18-30 years in good health and CMV-seronegative. The CDR3 sequence: CSVVVGTGGSETQYF. DNA for the CDR3: TGCAGCGTTGTCGTCGGTACAGGGGGCTCAGAGACCCAGTACTTC.